These T cell receptor beta chains were read from a single sample in a study of T cells in Graves' hyperthyroidism and ophthalmopathy. TCRdb reanalysed the multiplex PCR reads using MiXCR and keeps one entry per CDR3 protein. The sample yields hundreds of thousands of distinct CDR3 sequences, just over 45% seen once. Material for sequencing was peripheral blood or thyroid tissue (not recorded which). These receptors were collected from a woman between 18 and 30 years old with Graves' hyperthyroidism. Each CDR3 is given without its conserved first and last residue. D genes are given only for firm matches.

V	D	length	CDR3
TRBV25-1	NA	12	ASSLAVRNTEAF
TRBV12-3/TRBV12-4	NA	11	ASSLRSITEAF
TRBV19	NA	8	ASRGQPQH
TRBV29-1	NA	11	SVGRHVGTEAF
TRBV2	NA	8	ASSAIEQY
TRBV7-2	TRBD1	13	ASRTPGQGAYEQY
TRBV24-1	TRBD1	12	ATSVAGQGDGYT
TRBV7-2	NA	11	ASSQDLGQTQH
TRBV20-1	TRBD2	12	SAPIAGNTGELF
TRBV25-1	TRBD2	12	ASSFEREGYEQY
TRBV2	NA	13	ASSFATRVSSPLH
TRBV2	TRBD1	11	ASSEDREKGYT
TRBV20-1	NA	9	SASDSYEQY
TRBV10-3	NA	11	AISEAENYEQY
TRBV2	NA	12	ASSYPDSRETQY
TRBV9	NA	12	ASSGPGGAYGYT
TRBV7-2	NA	12	ASSLAGRGEKLF
TRBV2	TRBD2	13	ASSHPGLLQETQY
TRBV7-2	TRBD1	15	ASSLGKTGYSNQPQH
TRBV5-1	NA	11	ASSQGWNYGYT
TRBV10-3	TRBD1	12	AISGGQGVSPLH
TRBV29-1	TRBD1	10	SARQGVTEAF
TRBV7-2	TRBD1	14	ASSFSQSGTGVGYT
TRBV29-1	TRBD1	11	SVDWDSVYGHT
TRBV15	TRBD1	13	ATSRGTGRTGELF
TRBV19	NA	12	ASSMGQGGETQY
TRBV7-9	NA	13	ASSLMVGDTDTQY
TRBV9	NA	12	ASSTGLGNTEAF
TRBV25-1	TRBD1	10	ASLTGNYGYT
TRBV20-1	NA	11	SARKDSQETQY
TRBV5-1	NA	13	ASSLAGAGTGEQY
TRBV11-1	TRBD1	15	ASSLGDRVNGNTEAF
TRBV20-1	TRBD1	12	SAKIAGGRYGYT
TRBV7-9	NA	13	ASSLVSVGPYEQY
TRBV6-1	NA	14	ASSPDIELNVVTPY
TRBV29-1	NA	10	SAREVVKGAF
TRBV2	NA	10	ASSETGDEAF
TRBV10-3	NA	7	ATSYEQY
TRBV25-1	NA	12	ASTDSRNTGELF
TRBV6-6	NA	11	ASFGALGSGYT